What follows describes a single T cell receptor (beta chain). Its target antigen remains unknown. The sample holds no much larger clone one base away, and base qualities are not on file. These data come from a study of control samples from healthy donors and cancer patients (dated by TCRdb to about 2020). The CDR3 measures 14 amino acids from cysteine to phenylalanine. Only the CDR3 DNA stays, 42 bases, in frame from base 1. CDR1 and CDR2, looked up from the germline V gene, are MDHEN and SYDVKM. V ends up 2 bases short and J 8 bases short, with an unmatched junction base count of 6. Library prep was done by the immunoSEQ multiplex PCR assay. TCRdb stores this immuneACCESS table with in-frame sequences only. Part of the clones is absent; in the studies checked, under half of the shortfall reflects unresolved V genes, and no reason is known for the rest. The table for this sample lists about 150,000 clones; approximately 96% of them were counted only once. Clones ranked in the top ten supply about 5.2% of the sample.

The rearranged chain carries TRBV28 and TRBJ2-1, and 7 junction bases match TRBD1. The clonotype was recovered from a man between 35 and 55 years old in good health. Sequencing input: blood. The nucleotide sequence reads as follows: TGTGCCAGCAGTTTACGACAGGGTAGCCATGAGCAGTTCTTC. Its coded protein is CASSLRQGSHEQFF.